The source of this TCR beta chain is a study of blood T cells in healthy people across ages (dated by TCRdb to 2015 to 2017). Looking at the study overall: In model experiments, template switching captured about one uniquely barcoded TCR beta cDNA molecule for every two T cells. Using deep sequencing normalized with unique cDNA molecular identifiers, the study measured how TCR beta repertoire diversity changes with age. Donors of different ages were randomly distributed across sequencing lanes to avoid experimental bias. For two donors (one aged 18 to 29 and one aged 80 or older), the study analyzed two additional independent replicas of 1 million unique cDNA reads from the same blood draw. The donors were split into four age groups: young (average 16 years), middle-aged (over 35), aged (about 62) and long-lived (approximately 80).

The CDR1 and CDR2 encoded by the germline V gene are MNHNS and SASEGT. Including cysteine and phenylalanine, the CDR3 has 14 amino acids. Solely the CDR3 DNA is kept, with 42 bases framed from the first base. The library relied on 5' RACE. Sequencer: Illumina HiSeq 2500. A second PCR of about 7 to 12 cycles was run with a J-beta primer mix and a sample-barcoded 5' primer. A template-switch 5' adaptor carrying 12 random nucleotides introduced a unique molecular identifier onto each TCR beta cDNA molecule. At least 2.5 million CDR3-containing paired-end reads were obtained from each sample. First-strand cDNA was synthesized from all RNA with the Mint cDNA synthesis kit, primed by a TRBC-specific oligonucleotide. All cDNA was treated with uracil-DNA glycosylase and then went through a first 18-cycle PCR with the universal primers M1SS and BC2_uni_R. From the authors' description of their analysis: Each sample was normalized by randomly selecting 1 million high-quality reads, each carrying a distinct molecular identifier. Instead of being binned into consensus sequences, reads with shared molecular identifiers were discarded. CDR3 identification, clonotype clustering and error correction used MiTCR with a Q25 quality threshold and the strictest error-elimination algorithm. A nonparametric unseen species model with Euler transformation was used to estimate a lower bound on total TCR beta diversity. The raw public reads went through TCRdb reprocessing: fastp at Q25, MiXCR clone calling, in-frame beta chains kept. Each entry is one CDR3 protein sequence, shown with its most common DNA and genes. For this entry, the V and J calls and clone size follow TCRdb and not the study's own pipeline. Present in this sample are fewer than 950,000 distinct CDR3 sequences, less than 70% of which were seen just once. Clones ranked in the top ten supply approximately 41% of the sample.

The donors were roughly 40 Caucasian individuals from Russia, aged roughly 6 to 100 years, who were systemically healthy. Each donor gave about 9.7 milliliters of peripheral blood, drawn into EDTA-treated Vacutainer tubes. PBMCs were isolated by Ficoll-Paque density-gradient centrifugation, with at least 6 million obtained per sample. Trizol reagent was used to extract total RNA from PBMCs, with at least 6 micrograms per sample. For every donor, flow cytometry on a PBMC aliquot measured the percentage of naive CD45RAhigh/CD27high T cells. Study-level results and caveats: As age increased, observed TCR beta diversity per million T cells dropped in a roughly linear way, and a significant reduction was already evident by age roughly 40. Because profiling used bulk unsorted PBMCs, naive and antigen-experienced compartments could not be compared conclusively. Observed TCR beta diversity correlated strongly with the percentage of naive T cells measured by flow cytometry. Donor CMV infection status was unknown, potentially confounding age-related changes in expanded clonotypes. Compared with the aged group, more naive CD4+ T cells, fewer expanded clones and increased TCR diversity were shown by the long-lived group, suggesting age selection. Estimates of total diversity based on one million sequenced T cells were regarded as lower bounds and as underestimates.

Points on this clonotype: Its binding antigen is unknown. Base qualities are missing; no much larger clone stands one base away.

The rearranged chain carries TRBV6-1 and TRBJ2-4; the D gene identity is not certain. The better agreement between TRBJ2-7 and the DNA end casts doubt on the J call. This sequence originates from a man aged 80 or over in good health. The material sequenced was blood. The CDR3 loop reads CASSVQVGIYEQYF. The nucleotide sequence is TGTGCCAGCAGCGTCCAAGTAGGGATATACGAGCAGTACTTC.